A single sample is the source of the 26 T cell receptor beta chains below, sequenced in a study of T cell responses to AZD1222 COVID-19 vaccine. Sequenced by immunoSEQ multiplex PCR; TCRdb stores in-frame clones only, minus some. The sample contains around 180,000 clones, approximately 92% of which appear only once. Sample: peripheral blood, taken on day 0 of AZD1222 vaccination. These receptors came from an adult in good health.

To note about this clone: The junction departs from germline at one end; a sequencing error may be responsible. V and J are TRBV7-7 and TRBJ2-2, with a tentative D call TRBD2 (6 bases). The CDR3 extends over 15 amino acids. CDR1 is SSHAT and CDR2 is FNYEAQ in the germline V gene (reference sequence). The CDR3 DNA reads TGTGCTAGCAGCCCCGGACTATCGAACACCGGGGAGCTGTTTTTT. This gives the protein CASSPGLSNTGELFF.

This chain links TRBV7-6 with TRBJ2-3; 7 nucleotides line up with TRBD2. Germline V gene data show CDR1 as SGHVS and CDR2 as FNYEAQ. The CDR3 length is 16 residues. With 1 base clipped from V and 4 bases from J, the junction kept 8 bases outside the gene matches. CDR3 amino acids: CASSLVVGGSADTQYF. The DNA of the CDR3 is TGTGCCAGCAGCTTAGTGGTGGGCGGGAGCGCAGATACGCAGTATTTT.

The V call is TRBV5-6, the J call TRBJ2-2; TRBD2 agrees at 9 bases. Looked up from germline, CDR1 is SGHDT and CDR2 is YYEEEE. The CDR3 sequence is 16 residues long. V trimming: 0 bases; J trimming: 1 base; junction bases outside the gene matches: 1. The CDR3 reads CASSLELAGNTGELFF. The CDR3 region has the DNA TGTGCCAGCAGCTTGGAACTAGCGGGGAACACCGGGGAGCTGTTTTTT. Variable domain in full (rest from reference TRBV5-6 and TRBJ2-2): DAGVTQSPTHLIKTRGQQVTLRCSPKSGHDTVSWYQQALGQGPQFIFQYYEEEERQRGNFPDRFSGHQFPNYSSELNVNALLLGDSALYLCASSLELAGNTGELFFGEGSRLTVL.

J is TRBJ2-5 and V is TRBV20-1; D remains unclear. The CDR3 spans 11 residues. Germline V gene lookup returns CDR1 DFQATT and CDR2 SNEGSKA (reference sequence). In DNA form, the CDR3 reads TGCAGCGTCCGGCCGGGCGAGACCCAGTACTTC. Translated, it gives CSVRPGETQYF.

The rearrangement uses TRBV7-8 and TRBJ1-1; D is unclear. Trimming stripped 3 bases from V and 0 bases from J, with 5 bases between. The germline gives CDR1 SGHVS, CDR2 FQNEAQ. The CDR3 spans 13 residues. CDR3 coding DNA: TGTGCCAGCAGCTTGAGAATGAACACTGAAGCTTTCTTT. The encoded protein is CASSLRMNTEAFF.

V and J are TRBV19 and TRBJ1-5, with a weak D call TRBD1 (6 bases). V was cut by 3 bases and J by 1 base, with 10 bases left in between. Germline V lookup: CDR1 LNHDA, CDR2 SQIVND (reference sequence). The CDR3 has 15 residues. The CDR3 loop is CASSISQGSNQPQHF. CDR3 in DNA: TGTGCCAGTAGTATTTCACAGGGAAGCAATCAGCCCCAGCATTTT.

This clone was seen a single time. J is TRBJ1-2 and V is TRBV4-3, with D unresolved. The V gene's germline CDR1 is LGHNA and CDR2 YSLEER. The CDR3 is 16 residues long. Trimming took 1 base from V and 4 from J, leaving 16 bases between them. The CDR3 here is CASSQGAGLRSYGYTF. CDR3 bases: TGCGCCAGCAGCCAAGGTGCGGGCCTCAGGAGCTATGGCTACACCTTC.

The chain carries TRBV9 and TRBJ2-5, with 8 bases lining up with TRBD2. The CDR3 loop spans 14 amino acids. V lost 0 bases and J lost 4; bases outside the gene matches: 2. Looked up from germline, CDR1 is SGDLS and CDR2 is YYNGEE. Here the CDR3 DNA reads TGTGCCAGCAGCGTAGAGGGACTAGGAGAGACCCAGTACTTC. Encoded protein: CASSVEGLGETQYF.

The V gene is TRBV12-3 or TRBV12-4, the J gene TRBJ2-7, with D perhaps given as TRBD1 or TRBD2 (6 bases each). V was cut by 8 bases and J by 2 bases, with 13 bases left in between. The length of the CDR3 is 13 residues. Written as DNA, the CDR3 is TGTGCCAGCTGGGCCGGGGGCACCTACGAGCAGTACTTC. Amino acids: CASWAGGTYEQYF.

This clone was seen a single time. The V and J genes are TRBV7-8 and TRBJ2-7, with TRBD1 matching over 9 bases. The CDR3 is 15 residues long. V shed 5 bases and J 3 bases; nucleotides not matched to a gene: 8. Germline V gene lookup returns CDR1 SGHVS and CDR2 FQNEAQ. CDR3 sequence (DNA): TGTGCCAGCAGCCCCGTCGGGGACAGGGTCTACGAGCAGTACGTC. Its translation is CASSPVGDRVYEQYV.

J is TRBJ1-6 and V is TRBV7-9, with a tentative D call TRBD1 (5 bases). Germline-derived CDR1 and CDR2 are SEHNR and FQNEAQ (reference sequence). The CDR3 totals 14 residues. Trimming stripped 3 bases from V and 5 bases from J, with 8 bases between. The CDR3 bases are TGTGCCAGCAGCTTCGCGGGACATAATTCACCCCTCCACTTT. It translates to CASSFAGHNSPLHF.

The gene calls are TRBV7-3 and TRBJ2-5; 12 bases map to TRBD1. CDR1 is SGHTA and CDR2 is FQGTGA in the germline V gene. The CDR3 covers 15 residues. The V segment lost 5 bases and the J segment 5 bases; nucleotides outside the gene matches: 6. CDR3 sequence reads: CASSDGTGGWETQYF. CDR3 DNA sequence: TGTGCCAGCAGCGACGGGACAGGGGGCTGGGAGACCCAGTACTTC.

The chain links TRBV5-6 to TRBJ1-5; the D is unclear. The V end was cut by 4 bases, the J end by 0 bases, with 14 bases between. The CDR3 spans 16 residues. The germline gives CDR1 SGHDT, CDR2 YYEEEE. CDR3 residues: CASSPGMGYSNQPQHF. The CDR3 bases are TGTGCCAGCAGCCCTGGTATGGGGTATAGCAATCAGCCCCAGCATTTT.

The chain recombines TRBV10-1 with TRBJ2-7, with 9 bases fitting TRBD1. In germline, CDR1 is WNHNN, CDR2 SYGVQD (reference sequence). V dropped 3 bases and J dropped 0; count of bases not matched to a gene: 9. The CDR3 extends over 17 amino acids. The CDR3: CASSDDLDRGASYEQYF. CDR3 sequence (DNA): TGCGCCAGCAGTGATGATCTCGACAGGGGGGCCTCCTACGAGCAGTACTTC.

The chain couples TRBV6-1 to TRBJ2-7; D could derive from TRBD1 or TRBD2 (6 bases each). Trimming removed 1 base at V and 2 bases at J, with 12 bases between. This CDR3 has 15 residues. Germline CDR1 is MNHNS and CDR2 is SASEGT. CDR3 sequence (DNA): TGTGCCAGCAGTGAAGTTGGAGGGGGAACCTACGAGCAGTACGTC. This codes for CASSEVGGGTYEQYV.

This sequence joins TRBV11-2 and TRBJ1-1; D is uncertain. The CDR3 extends over 15 amino acids. Deletions cut 2 bases from V and 5 bases from J, with 15 bases between. From germline, CDR1 is SGHAT and CDR2 FQNNGV. Here the CDR3 DNA reads TGTGCCAGCAGCTTATTCCAGGCGCAACGGACTGAAGCTTTCTTT. Its protein product is CASSLFQAQRTEAFF.

The V gene is TRBV12-3 or TRBV12-4, the J gene TRBJ1-1, with 8 bases identical to TRBD1. This CDR3 is built from 13 residues. V shed 5 bases and J 3 bases; nucleotides not matched to a gene: 2. CDR3 DNA: TGTGCCAGCAGTCAGGGGGCGTACACTGAAGCTTTCTTT. This gives the protein CASSQGAYTEAFF.

The chain uses TRBV9 and TRBJ1-2; 7 positions match TRBD1. V dropped 3 bases and J dropped 0; count of bases not matched to a gene: 5. The CDR3 contains 15 residues. Germline values: CDR1 SGDLS, CDR2 YYNGEE. The CDR3, as DNA: TGTGCCAGCAGCGGACAGGGAAGTTCTAACTATGGCTACACCTTC. It translates to CASSGQGSSNYGYTF.

J is TRBJ1-5 and V is TRBV28; D may be TRBD1 (6 bases). Looked up from germline, CDR1 is MDHEN and CDR2 is SYDVKM. The CDR3 consists of 17 residues. Trimming pared 2 bases from V and 0 bases from J, leaving 14 bases between. CDR3 bases: TGTGCCAGCAGTTTAAGGGCAGGGGAGTATAGCAATCAGCCCCAGCATTTT. This translates into CASSLRAGEYSNQPQHF.

The chain is built from TRBV28 and TRBJ1-2, with TRBD1 matching 7 bases. This CDR3 spans 13 amino acids. Germline V gene lookup returns CDR1 MDHEN and CDR2 SYDVKM. Trimming removed 2 bases from V and 4 bases from J; junction bases left unmatched: 1. CDR3 nucleotides: TGTGCCAGCAGTTTAGGACAGGTCTATGGCTACACCTTC. Protein sequence: CASSLGQVYGYTF.

The chain links TRBV27 to TRBJ2-2; D possibly matches TRBD1 or TRBD2 (7 bases each). The V and J ends lost 3 bases and 4 bases respectively, with 15 bases between them. The germline gives CDR1 MNHEY, CDR2 SMNVEV (reference sequence). The CDR3 length is 16 residues. This chain's CDR3 is CASSFPQGRVTGELFF. The CDR3 nucleotides are TGTGCCAGCAGTTTCCCACAGGGGAGGGTCACCGGGGAGCTGTTTTTT.

V and J are TRBV9 and TRBJ1-1, with no clear D. The CDR3 covers 14 residues. Germline loops: CDR1 SGDLS, CDR2 YYNGEE. V was clipped by 1 base and J by 2 bases, with 9 bases between them. CDR3 residues: CASSVSQLNTEAFF. CDR3 DNA: TGTGCCAGCAGCGTATCCCAACTCAACACTGAAGCTTTCTTT.

The chain is built from TRBV27 and TRBJ2-2; TRBD1 might be the D (5 bases). Trimming took off 3 bases at V and 2 bases at J, with 13 bases between the two ends. This CDR3 is built from 16 residues. Germline V gene sequence: CDR1 MNHEY, CDR2 SMNVEV (reference sequence). The CDR3 region is CASSFGQGVNTGELFF. The CDR3 nucleotides are TGTGCCAGCAGTTTCGGGCAGGGTGTAAACACCGGGGAGCTGTTTTTT.

The chain employs TRBV7-9 and TRBJ2-7; tentatively, D is TRBD1 (5 bases). Germline V gene sequence: CDR1 SEHNR, CDR2 FQNEAQ (reference sequence). This CDR3 spans 16 amino acids. V lost 2 bases and J 4 bases, leaving 18 bases between the germline ends. DNA of the CDR3: TGTGCCAGCAGCTTATGGGGCAGAGTGGGTTCTTACGAGCAGTACTTC. Translated: CASSLWGRVGSYEQYF.

The genes are TRBV6-5 and TRBJ2-3; TRBD1 aligns across 7 bases. The J segment lost 3 bases and the V segment lost 7 bases, leaving 7 bases of the junction unmatched. This CDR3 spans 14 amino acids. Germline V gives CDR1 MNHEY, CDR2 SVGAGI. CDR3 DNA: TGTGCCAGCACCGACAGGGTGTTTACAGATACGCAGTATTTT. Protein: CASTDRVFTDTQYF.

This chain uses TRBV4-2 with TRBJ2-5, with 11 bases that match TRBD2. The CDR3 consists of 17 residues. CDR1 and CDR2 from the germline V gene are LGHNA and YNFKEQ. The V gene end was trimmed by 4 bases and the J gene end by 2 bases; junction bases not matched to a gene: 9. The CDR3 nucleotides read TGTGCCAGCAGCCGGTATAGCGGGGGGGCGGGACAAGAGACCCAGTACTTC. Its protein is CASSRYSGGAGQETQYF.